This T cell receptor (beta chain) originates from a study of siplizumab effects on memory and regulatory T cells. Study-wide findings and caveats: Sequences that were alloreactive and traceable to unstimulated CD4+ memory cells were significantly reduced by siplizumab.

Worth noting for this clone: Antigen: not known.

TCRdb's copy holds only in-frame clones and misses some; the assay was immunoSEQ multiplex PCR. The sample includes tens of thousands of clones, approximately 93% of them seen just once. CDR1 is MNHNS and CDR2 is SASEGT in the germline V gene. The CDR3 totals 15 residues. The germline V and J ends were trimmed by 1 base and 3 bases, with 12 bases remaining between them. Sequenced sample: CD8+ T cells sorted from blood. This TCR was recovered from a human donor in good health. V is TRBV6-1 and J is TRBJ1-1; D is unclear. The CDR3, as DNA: TGTGCCAGCAGTGAAGGGTGGGTGAGATACACTGAAGCTTTCTTT. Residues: CASSEGWVRYTEAFF.